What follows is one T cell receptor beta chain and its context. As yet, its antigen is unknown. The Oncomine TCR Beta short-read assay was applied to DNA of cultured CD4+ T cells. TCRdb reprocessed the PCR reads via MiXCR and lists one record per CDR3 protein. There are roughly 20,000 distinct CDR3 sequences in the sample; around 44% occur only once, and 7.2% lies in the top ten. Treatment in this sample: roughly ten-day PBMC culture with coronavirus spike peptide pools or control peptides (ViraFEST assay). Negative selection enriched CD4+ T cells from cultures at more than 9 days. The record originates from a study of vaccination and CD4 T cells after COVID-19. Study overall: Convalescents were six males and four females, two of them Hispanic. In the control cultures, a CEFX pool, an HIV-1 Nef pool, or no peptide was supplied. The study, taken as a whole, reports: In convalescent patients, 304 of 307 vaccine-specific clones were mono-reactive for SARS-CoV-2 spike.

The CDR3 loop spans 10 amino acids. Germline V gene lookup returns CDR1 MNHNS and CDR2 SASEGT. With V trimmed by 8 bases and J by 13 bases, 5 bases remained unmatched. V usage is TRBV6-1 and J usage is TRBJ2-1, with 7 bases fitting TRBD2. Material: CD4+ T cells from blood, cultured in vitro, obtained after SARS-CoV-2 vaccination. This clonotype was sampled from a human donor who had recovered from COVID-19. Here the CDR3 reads CASSREVQFF. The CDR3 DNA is TGTGCCAGCTCACGGGAGGTACAGTTCTTC.